A single sample is the source of the 6 T cell receptor beta chains below, sequenced in a study of Tregs in tolerant kidney transplant recipients. The protocol was immunoSEQ multiplex PCR, while the TCRdb copy is restricted to in-frame clones and leaves out a portion. The table lists fewer than 80,000 clones, less than 98% of them singletons. The material was CD4+ T cells from blood, obtained before the transplant. These receptors all stem from a human donor who received a combined kidney and bone marrow transplant.

V usage is TRBV9 and J usage is TRBJ2-5; 14 bases are a match to TRBD2. The germline CDR1 and CDR2 sequences are SGDLS and YYNGEE. Trimming removed 0 bases from V and 2 bases from J; junction bases left unmatched: 9. The length of the CDR3 is 19 residues. The CDR3 protein is CASSVGSGLAGALQETQYF. The CDR3 DNA is TGTGCCAGCAGCGTAGGTTCGGGACTAGCGGGGGCCTTACAAGAGACCCAGTACTTC.

The J gene is TRBJ1-6, the V gene TRBV19; no reliable D call. V was shortened by 4 bases and J by 6 bases, with 10 bases between the two germline ends. The CDR3 has 14 amino acids. Germline values: CDR1 LNHDA, CDR2 SQIVND (reference sequence). CDR3 residues: CASSSAGSNSPLHF. CDR3 coding DNA: TGTGCCAGTAGTAGTGCAGGATCTAATTCACCCCTCCACTTT.

The chain employs TRBV7-8 and TRBJ1-3, with D maybe TRBD1 (6 bases). CDR3 length: 16 amino acids. Trimming pared 1 base from V and 3 bases from J, leaving 13 bases between. Germline CDR1 and CDR2: SGHVS and FQNEAQ. The chain's CDR3 is CASSLVRRGDGNTIYF. CDR3 in DNA: TGTGCCAGCAGCTTAGTTCGCAGGGGAGATGGAAACACCATATATTTT. The full variable domain, completed using reference TRBV7-8 and TRBJ1-3, is GAGVSQSPRYKVAKRGQDVALRCDPISGHVSLFWYQQALGQGPEFLTYFQNEAQLDKSGLPSDRFFAERPEGSVSTLKIQRTQQEDSAVYLCASSLVRRGDGNTIYFGEGSWLTVV.

This clone was seen once. The V gene is TRBV19, the J gene TRBJ1-2, with unresolved D. V dropped 0 bases and J dropped 4 bases, with 12 bases sitting between them. CDR1 is LNHDA and CDR2 is SQIVND in the germline V gene (reference sequence). The CDR3 runs to 15 residues. DNA for the CDR3: TGTGCCAGTAGTATAGATCCGACACTTAGCTATGGCTACACCTTC. Amino acids: CASSIDPTLSYGYTF.

V gene TRBV5-1 combines with J gene TRBJ1-1; TRBD1 aligns across 9 bases. Germline V gene data show CDR1 as SGHRS and CDR2 as YFSETQ. Germline trimming cut 1 base from V and 8 bases from J; bases unmatched to any gene: 3. The CDR3 extends over 13 amino acids. In DNA, the CDR3 is TGCGCCAGCAGCTTGACAGGGGGCGAGGAAGCTTTCTTT. Its translation is CASSLTGGEEAFF.

The V gene is TRBV7-9, the J gene TRBJ2-3; TRBD1 matches 10 bases. CDR3 length: 18 residues. The V segment lost 3 bases and the J segment 3 bases; nucleotides outside the gene matches: 12. CDR1 and CDR2 (germline): SEHNR, FQNEAQ (reference sequence). This chain's CDR3 is CASSFDRGRAIPTDTQYF. The CDR3 nucleotides are TGTGCCAGCAGCTTCGACAGGGGGCGAGCCATACCGACAGATACGCAGTATTTT.